These 32 T cell receptor beta chains came from one sample sequenced in a study of blood T cell repertoires in COVID-19. Clones were read by immunoSEQ multiplex PCR, and TCRdb kept only the in-frame ones, dropping some. The sample holds about 150,000 clones, approximately 90% seen once. Input material: peripheral blood. All receptors derive from a woman aged 45-65 years with active or convalescent COVID-19.

Only a few counts were recorded for this clone. The rearrangement links TRBV6-2 or TRBV6-3 to TRBJ1-5; possible D gene TRBD1, 6 bases. CDR3 size: 15 residues. V lost 0 bases and J 3 bases, leaving 9 bases between the germline ends. The germline V gene has CDR1 MNHEY and CDR2 SVGEGT. CDR3 protein: CASSYSTGPNQPQHF. CDR3 bases: TGTGCCAGCAGTTACTCGACAGGCCCCAATCAGCCCCAGCATTTT.

The sample holds one count of this clone. The genes are TRBV3-1 (or the pseudogene TRBV3-2) and TRBJ2-5, with unresolved D. Germline loops: CDR1 LGHDT, CDR2 YNNKEL (reference sequence). CDR3 length: 15 residues. V was shortened by 6 bases and J by 4 bases, with 18 bases between the two germline ends. Here the CDR3 DNA reads TGTGCCAGCAGTCCCGCGAGAGGTTTGGGAGAGACCCAGTACTTC. This encodes CASSPARGLGETQYF.

The V gene is TRBV5-1, the J gene TRBJ2-1, with 11 bases fitting TRBD2. V lost 4 bases and J lost 4; bases outside the gene matches: 4. The CDR3 spans 15 residues. Germline loops: CDR1 SGHRS, CDR2 YFSETQ. The CDR3 loop is CASSPLAGGYNEQFF. CDR3 nucleotide sequence: TGCGCCAGCAGCCCGCTAGCGGGGGGTTACAATGAGCAGTTCTTC.

The chain combines TRBV24-1 with TRBJ2-5, with D possibly being TRBD1 (5 bases). The CDR3 sequence is 14 residues long. Deletions cut 3 bases from V and 5 bases from J, with 12 bases between. In germline, CDR1 is KGHDR, CDR2 SFDVKD. The CDR3 here is CATSDAISGETQYF. As DNA, the CDR3 is TGTGCCACCAGTGATGCGATCTCAGGGGAGACCCAGTACTTC.

The genes are TRBV5-1 and TRBJ2-3; 7 bases match TRBD2. Germline values: CDR1 SGHRS, CDR2 YFSETQ. Trimming cost V 1 base and J 1 base; bases outside gene matches: 3. The CDR3 runs 15 residues. CDR3 DNA: TGCGCCAGCAGCTTGCGGGGGGAGGGCACAGATACGCAGTATTTT. Its translation: CASSLRGEGTDTQYF.

This sequence joins TRBV19 and TRBJ1-5; D call uncertain. V was clipped by 5 bases and J by 2 bases, with 10 bases between them. CDR1 and CDR2 from the germline V gene are LNHDA and SQIVND (reference sequence). This CDR3 has 14 residues. The CDR3 spells CASSGSQGNQPQHF. The CDR3 DNA reads TGTGCCAGTAGTGGATCTCAGGGCAATCAGCCCCAGCATTTT.

V is TRBV7-2 and J is TRBJ2-7, with D tentatively TRBD2 (5 bases). The ends were cut back, 1 base at V and 3 bases at J, with 10 bases in the middle. The CDR3 runs 14 residues. Germline V gives CDR1 SGHTA, CDR2 FQGNSA. The CDR3 reads CASSLGILDYEQYF. The CDR3 nucleotides are TGTGCCAGCAGCTTAGGGATACTAGACTACGAGCAGTACTTC.

V gene TRBV2 combines with J gene TRBJ2-2; TRBD1 might be the D (5 bases). Germline V CDR1 and CDR2: SNHLY, FYNNEI. V lost 7 bases and J lost 4, with 13 bases in between. This CDR3 spans 14 amino acids. The CDR3 DNA follows: TGTGCCAGCAAGAGACAGTACCTCACCGGGGAGCTGTTTTTT. Translating gives CASKRQYLTGELFF.

This clone was picked up many times. The chain joins TRBV6-4 to TRBJ2-2; unclear D gene. The CDR3 runs 14 residues. Trimming removed 7 bases from V and 4 bases from J, with 13 bases in between. Germline V gives CDR1 MRHNA, CDR2 SNTAGT. CDR3 DNA: TGTGCCAGCATGAGCGCTCCGGGCACCGGGGAGCTGTTTTTT. Its protein product is CASMSAPGTGELFF.

The genes are TRBV2 and TRBJ1-3; TRBD1 might be the D (6 bases). V was trimmed by 3 bases and J by 0 bases, leaving 12 bases between them. This CDR3 contains 16 residues. Per germline, CDR1 SNHLY and CDR2 FYNNEI. As DNA, the CDR3 is TGTGCCAGCAGTGACGGGACATTTAGCTCTGGAAACACCATATATTTT. This codes for CASSDGTFSSGNTIYF.

Written as DNA, the CDR3 is TGTGCCAGCAGCCAACTGGACTTCACCGGGGAGCTGTTTTTT. Amino acids: CASSQLDFTGELFF. The V gene is TRBV3-1 (or the pseudogene TRBV3-2), the J gene TRBJ2-2; the D gene is possibly TRBD2 (5 bases). This CDR3 is built from 14 residues. The germline V and J ends were trimmed by 2 bases and 4 bases, with 8 bases remaining between them. Germline V CDR1 and CDR2: LGHDT, YNNKEL (reference sequence).

The V call is TRBV11-2, the J call TRBJ2-1; D unclear. Trimming stripped 0 bases from V and 0 bases from J, with 15 bases between. The germline V gene encodes CDR1 SGHAT and CDR2 FQNNGV. This CDR3 is 18 amino acids long. The CDR3 coding sequence is TGTGCCAGCAGCTTAGATCGGTTAGCTGGCGCCTCCTACAATGAGCAGTTCTTC. It yields the protein CASSLDRLAGASYNEQFF.

Here the CDR3 reads CASSLRAQGVVKNIQYF. The CDR3 DNA is TGCGCCAGCAGCTTGAGGGCGCAGGGGGTTGTCAAAAACATTCAGTACTTC. The chain recombines TRBV5-1 with TRBJ2-4; TRBD1 agrees at 7 bases. From germline, CDR1 is SGHRS and CDR2 YFSETQ. This CDR3 contains 17 residues. Trimming at V came to 1 base and at J to 3 bases, leaving 10 bases not matched to a gene.

This chain connects TRBV6-1 to TRBJ1-4; 7 bases agree with TRBD1. Germline V gene lookup returns CDR1 MNHNS and CDR2 SASEGT. Germline trimming cut 4 bases from V and 3 bases from J; bases unmatched to any gene: 8. The CDR3 spans 16 residues. CDR3 loop: CASSGEPGQPNEKLFF. The CDR3 DNA reads as TGTGCCAGCAGTGGAGAACCGGGACAGCCTAATGAAAAACTGTTTTTT.

The gene calls are TRBV6-2 or TRBV6-3 and TRBJ2-1; TRBD2 agrees at 10 bases. Germline CDR1 is MNHEY and CDR2 is SVGEGT. The CDR3 length is 16 residues. Losses at the gene ends were 4 bases for V and 7 bases for J; bases not matched to a gene: 10. For the CDR3, the DNA is TGTGCCAGCAGTTTCCACCTAGCGGGAGTTTTTAATGAGCAGTTCTTC. It specifies CASSFHLAGVFNEQFF.

The gene calls are TRBV5-1 and TRBJ2-2, with D maybe TRBD1 (6 bases). Trimming stripped 8 bases from V and 3 bases from J, with 17 bases between. Looked up from germline, CDR1 is SGHRS and CDR2 is YFSETQ. This CDR3 is built from 15 residues. The CDR3 reads CASTPGEADTGELFF. CDR3 bases: TGCGCCAGTACCCCAGGGGAAGCGGACACCGGGGAGCTGTTTTTT. The full variable domain, with the rest looked up from reference TRBV5-1 and TRBJ2-2, is KAGVTQTPRYLIKTRGQQVTLSCSPISGHRSVSWYQQTPGQGLQFLFEYFSETQRNKGNFPGRFSGRQFSNSRSEMNVSTLELGDSALYLCASTPGEADTGELFFGEGSRLTVL.

The chain combines TRBV3-1 (or the pseudogene TRBV3-2) with TRBJ1-1, with D uncertain. CDR3 size: 12 residues. Deletions cut 4 bases from V and 6 bases from J, with 9 bases between. Germline CDR1 and CDR2: LGHDT and YNNKEL (reference sequence). CDR3 residues: CASSLLGAEAFF. CDR3 nucleotide sequence: TGTGCCAGCAGCCTACTCGGGGCTGAAGCTTTCTTT.

This chain connects TRBV6-5 to TRBJ1-2, with a tentative D call TRBD1 (6 bases). Per germline, CDR1 MNHEY and CDR2 SVGAGI. V was clipped by 2 bases and J by 2 bases, with 12 bases between them. CDR3 length: 15 residues. The CDR3 coding sequence is TGTGCCAGCAGTTACGGGGGCGGAAGCAACTATGGCTACACCTTC. Its translation is CASSYGGGSNYGYTF.

The V gene is TRBV5-1, the J gene TRBJ2-5, with D perhaps TRBD1 (5 bases). The CDR3 has 14 residues. CDR1 is SGHRS and CDR2 is YFSETQ in the germline V gene. Trimming stripped 4 bases from V and 5 bases from J, with 15 bases between. CDR3 sequence (DNA): TGCGCCAGCAGCGCACAGGACGGTGGGGAGACCCAGTACTTC. Its protein is CASSAQDGGETQYF.

The V call is TRBV6-2 or TRBV6-3, the J call TRBJ2-7; a possible D gene is TRBD1 (6 bases). The CDR3 length is 14 residues. The germline CDR1 and CDR2 sequences are MNHEY and SVGEGT. The V end was cut by 5 bases, the J end by 0 bases, with 11 bases between. The CDR3 loop is CASSKRTVSYEQYF. The CDR3 DNA sequence: TGTGCCAGCAGTAAAAGGACAGTCTCCTACGAGCAGTACTTC.

The chain joins TRBV15 to TRBJ1-5; 11 nucleotides match TRBD1. The CDR3 consists of 15 residues. Per the germline V gene, CDR1 is LNHNV and CDR2 is YYDKDF (reference sequence). Losses at the gene ends were 8 bases for V and 5 bases for J; bases not matched to a gene: 8. CDR3 in amino acids: CATAWDRGWDQPQHF. CDR3 DNA sequence: TGTGCCACCGCGTGGGACAGGGGGTGGGATCAGCCCCAGCATTTT.

The table lists this clone with a few counts. The rearrangement joins TRBV6-1 to TRBJ2-7; D is possibly TRBD1 (5 bases). The germline V and J ends were trimmed by 2 bases and 9 bases, with 20 bases remaining between them. This CDR3 region has 15 residues. CDR1 and CDR2 (germline): MNHNS, SASEGT. The CDR3 DNA reads TGTGCCAGCAGTGAACTAACAGGTCCCCTCTATGGGCAGTACTTC. Its protein is CASSELTGPLYGQYF.

V usage is TRBV7-2 and J usage is TRBJ2-7, with TRBD1 matching 7 bases. Trimming took 4 bases from V and 4 from J; bases not matched to a gene: 4. The germline gives CDR1 SGHTA, CDR2 FQGNSA. This CDR3 region has 13 residues. CDR3 loop: CASSWTGQYEQYF. The CDR3 bases are TGTGCCAGCAGCTGGACAGGACAGTACGAGCAGTACTTC.

This sequence joins TRBV6-5 and TRBJ1-1; D unresolved. V gave up 7 bases and J gave up 2 bases, with 17 bases separating them. This CDR3 is 15 amino acids long. CDR1 and CDR2 (germline): MNHEY, SVGAGI. The DNA for the CDR3 is TGTGCCAGCACCCGAGCATTGACACCTAACACTGAAGCTTTCTTT. Its translation is CASTRALTPNTEAFF.

The chain is built from TRBV7-2 and TRBJ2-1; D unclear. V was shortened by 5 bases and J by 6 bases, with 14 bases between the two germline ends. This CDR3 region has 14 residues. CDR1 is SGHTA, CDR2 FQGNSA, per germline. This CDR3 is CASSPRRVSNEQFF. The CDR3 coding sequence is TGTGCCAGCAGCCCCAGACGGGTTAGCAATGAGCAGTTCTTC.

The chain recombines TRBV2 with TRBJ2-5, with 7 positions matching TRBD1. Germline V gene data show CDR1 as SNHLY and CDR2 as FYNNEI. J gave up 4 bases and V 6 bases, and 11 bases lay outside the gene matches. There are 15 residues in the CDR3. CDR3 amino acids: CASRPQGGQLETQYF. DNA of the CDR3: TGTGCCAGCAGACCCCAAGGGGGACAGTTAGAGACCCAGTACTTC.

The gene calls are TRBV27 and TRBJ1-1; no clear D. This CDR3 region has 14 residues. Trimming removed 0 bases at V and 5 bases at J, with 10 bases between. Germline V gene sequence: CDR1 MNHEY, CDR2 SMNVEV (reference sequence). The DNA of the CDR3 is TGTGCCAGCAGTTTATCGGGCTCGGGGACTGAAGCTTTCTTT. Encoded protein: CASSLSGSGTEAFF.

V usage is TRBV2 and J usage is TRBJ1-5; a weak D match, TRBD1 (5 bases). V lost 9 bases to trimming and J lost 4 bases, with 19 bases between them. CDR3 size: 15 residues. Germline loops: CDR1 SNHLY, CDR2 FYNNEI. This CDR3 reads CASAMEGGANQPQHF. The CDR3 DNA reads TGTGCCAGTGCGATGGAGGGAGGGGCGAATCAGCCCCAGCATTTT.

J is TRBJ2-7 and V is TRBV29-1, with TRBD1 matching 10 bases. Germline CDR1 reads SQVTM; CDR2 reads ANQGSEA. V lost 6 bases and J lost 6; bases outside the gene matches: 8. This CDR3 contains 13 residues. The CDR3 loop reads CSVVYGTGVEQYF. The CDR3 DNA is TGCAGCGTGGTTTACGGGACAGGGGTCGAGCAGTACTTC.

This clone appeared once. The CDR3 nucleotides are TGTGCCACCAGCAGGACCCCGACGGACACTGGGGAAGCTTTCTTT. Translation: CATSRTPTDTGEAFF. The rearrangement links TRBV15 to TRBJ1-1; D may be TRBD1 (5 bases). Germline V gene sequence: CDR1 LNHNV, CDR2 YYDKDF (reference sequence). The CDR3 is 15 residues long. V was pared by 3 bases and J by 8 bases, with 19 bases between.

V gene TRBV7-9 combines with J gene TRBJ1-1; D perhaps matches TRBD1 (6 bases). The CDR3 is 13 amino acids. The germline V and J ends were trimmed by 8 bases and 1 base, with 11 bases remaining between them. Germline V lookup: CDR1 SEHNR, CDR2 FQNEAQ (reference sequence). CDR3 in DNA: TGTGCCAGCCTGCAGGGGTCGAACACTGAAGCTTTCTTT. This encodes CASLQGSNTEAFF.

The chain recombines TRBV9 with TRBJ2-2; possibly TRBD1 for D (7 bases). Germline CDR1 is SGDLS and CDR2 is YYNGEE. This CDR3 contains 16 residues. V was shortened by 0 bases and J by 6 bases, with 15 bases between the two germline ends. CDR3 DNA: TGTGCCAGCAGCGTAGGTGTCAGGGGGGCGGCCGGGGAGCTGTTTTTT. Its translation is CASSVGVRGAAGELFF.